The source of this TCR beta chain is a study of cytomegalovirus exposure and HLA in healthy donors. PCR involved 60 Vbeta and 13 Jbeta primers. This table comes from immunoSEQ multiplex PCR, and its TCRdb copy is limited to in-frame clones, with some not included. The data contain around 150,000 clones, 60% to 80% of them singletons. The CDR3 covers 18 residues. Germline V gene lookup returns CDR1 SGHVS and CDR2 FQNEAQ. The V and J ends lost 5 bases and 6 bases, in that order; junction bases with no gene match: 14. This clone has a handful of counts. This chain connects TRBV7-8 to TRBJ2-4; 12 bases agree with TRBD2. The sequenced material came from PBMCs. The receptor was isolated from a man between 45 and 60 years old in good health and CMV-seropositive. The CDR3 reads CASSPYRVLAGGPNIQYF. CDR3 coding DNA: TGTGCCAGCAGCCCCTATAGGGTGCTAGCGGGGGGGCCAAACATTCAGTACTTC. Drawing the rest from reference TRBV7-8 and TRBJ2-4, the complete variable domain is GAGVSQSPRYKVAKRGQDVALRCDPISGHVSLFWYQQALGQGPEFLTYFQNEAQLDKSGLPSDRFFAERPEGSVSTLKIQRTQQEDSAVYLCASSPYRVLAGGPNIQYFGAGTRLSVL.